What follows is one T cell receptor (beta chain) and its context. V shed 1 base and J shed 7 bases, with 10 bases lying between them. The CDR3 is 13 residues long. Germline lookup yields CDR1 SNHLY and CDR2 FYNNEI. This entry is derived from a study of blood T cell repertoires in COVID-19. Clones were sequenced by immunoSEQ multiplex PCR, and TCRdb holds only the in-frame ones, with some missing. Here the sample spans about 100,000 clones, roughly four fifths being singletons. The TCR comes from a woman at least 80 years old with active or convalescent COVID-19. Sample: peripheral blood. This chain connects TRBV2 to TRBJ1-2; tentatively, D is TRBD1 (5 bases). This chain's CDR3 is CASSEGGATGYTF. CDR3 nucleotide sequence: TGTGCCAGCAGTGAAGGGGGCGCAACTGGCTACACCTTC.